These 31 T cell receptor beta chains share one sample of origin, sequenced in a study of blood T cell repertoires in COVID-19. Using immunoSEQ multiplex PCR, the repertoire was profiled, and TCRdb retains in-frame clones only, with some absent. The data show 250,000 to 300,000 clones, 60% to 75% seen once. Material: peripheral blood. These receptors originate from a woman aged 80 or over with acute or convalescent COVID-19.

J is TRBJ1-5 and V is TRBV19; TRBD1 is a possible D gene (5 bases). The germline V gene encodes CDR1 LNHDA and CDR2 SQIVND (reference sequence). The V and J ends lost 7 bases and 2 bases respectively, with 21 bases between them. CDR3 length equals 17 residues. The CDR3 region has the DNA TGTGCCAGTAAACCAGGAGGGGTATTTAATGGCAATCAGCCCCAGCATTTT. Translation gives CASKPGGVFNGNQPQHF. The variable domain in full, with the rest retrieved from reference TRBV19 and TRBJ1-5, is DGGITQSPKYLFRKEGQNVTLSCEQNLNHDAMYWYRQDPGQGLRLIYYSQIVNDFQKGDIAEGYSVSREKKESFPLTVTSAQKNPTAFYLCASKPGGVFNGNQPQHFGDGTRLSIL.

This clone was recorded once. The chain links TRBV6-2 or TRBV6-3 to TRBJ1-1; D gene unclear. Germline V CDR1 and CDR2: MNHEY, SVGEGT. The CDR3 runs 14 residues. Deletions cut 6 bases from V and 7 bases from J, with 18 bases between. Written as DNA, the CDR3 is TGTGCCAGCAGCCGCACCGTCTCGGGGAGTGAAGCTTTCTTT. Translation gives CASSRTVSGSEAFF.

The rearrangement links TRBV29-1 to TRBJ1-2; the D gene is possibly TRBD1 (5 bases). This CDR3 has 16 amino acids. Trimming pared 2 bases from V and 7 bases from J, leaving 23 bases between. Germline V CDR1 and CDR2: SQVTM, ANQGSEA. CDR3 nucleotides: TGCAGCGTTGAAAGCCCCGGTCGGCAGGGTTCGCGTGGCTACACCTTC. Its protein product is CSVESPGRQGSRGYTF.

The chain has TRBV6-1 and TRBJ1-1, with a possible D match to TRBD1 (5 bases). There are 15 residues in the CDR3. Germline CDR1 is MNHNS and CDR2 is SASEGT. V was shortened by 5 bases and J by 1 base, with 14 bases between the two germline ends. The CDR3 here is CASSSYGHSNTEAFF. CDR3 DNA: TGTGCCAGCAGTTCCTACGGACACTCGAACACTGAAGCTTTCTTT.

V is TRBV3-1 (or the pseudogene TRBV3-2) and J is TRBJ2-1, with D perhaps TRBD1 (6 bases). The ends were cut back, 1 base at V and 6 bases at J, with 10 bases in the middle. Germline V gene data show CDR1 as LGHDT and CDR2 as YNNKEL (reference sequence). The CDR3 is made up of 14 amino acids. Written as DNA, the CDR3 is TGTGCCAGCAGCCAAGGACAGGTTGGCAATGAGCAGTTCTTC. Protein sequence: CASSQGQVGNEQFF.

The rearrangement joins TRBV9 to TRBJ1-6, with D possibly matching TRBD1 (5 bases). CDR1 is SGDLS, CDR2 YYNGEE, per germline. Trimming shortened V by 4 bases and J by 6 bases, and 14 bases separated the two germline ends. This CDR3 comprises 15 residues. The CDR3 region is CASSPRQSGNSPLHF. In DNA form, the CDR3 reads TGTGCCAGCAGCCCAAGACAGTCTGGTAATTCACCCCTCCACTTT.

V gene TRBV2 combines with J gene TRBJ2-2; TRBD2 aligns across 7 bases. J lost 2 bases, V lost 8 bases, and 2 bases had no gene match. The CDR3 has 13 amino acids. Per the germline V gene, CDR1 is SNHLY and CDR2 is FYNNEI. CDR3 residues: CASQAGNTGELFF. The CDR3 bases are TGTGCCAGCCAAGCGGGAAACACCGGGGAGCTGTTTTTT.

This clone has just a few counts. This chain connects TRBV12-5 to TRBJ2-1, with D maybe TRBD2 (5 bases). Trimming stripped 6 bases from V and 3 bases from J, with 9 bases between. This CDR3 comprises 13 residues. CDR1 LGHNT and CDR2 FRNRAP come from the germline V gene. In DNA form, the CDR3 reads TGTGCTAGTGGGGGGAGCGGCTACAATGAGCAGTTCTTC. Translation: CASGGSGYNEQFF.

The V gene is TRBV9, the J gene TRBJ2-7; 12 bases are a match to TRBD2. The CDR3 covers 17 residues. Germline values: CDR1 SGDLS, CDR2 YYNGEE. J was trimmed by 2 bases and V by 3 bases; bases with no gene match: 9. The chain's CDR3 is CASSAGLAGNSPYEQYF. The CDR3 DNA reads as TGTGCCAGCAGCGCCGGACTAGCGGGAAACTCTCCCTACGAGCAGTACTTC.

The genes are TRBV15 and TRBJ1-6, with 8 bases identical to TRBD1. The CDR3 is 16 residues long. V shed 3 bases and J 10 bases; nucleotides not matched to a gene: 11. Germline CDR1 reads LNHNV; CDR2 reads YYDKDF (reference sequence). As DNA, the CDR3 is TGTGCCACCAGCAGGCGTCATCAGGGGGCGGGATCACCCCTCCACTTT. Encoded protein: CATSRRHQGAGSPLHF.

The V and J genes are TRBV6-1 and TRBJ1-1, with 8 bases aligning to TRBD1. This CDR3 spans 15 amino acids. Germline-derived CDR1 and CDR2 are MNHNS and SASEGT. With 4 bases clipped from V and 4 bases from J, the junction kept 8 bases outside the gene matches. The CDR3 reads CASSARQGLGTEAFF. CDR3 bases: TGTGCCAGCAGTGCGAGACAGGGGTTGGGCACTGAAGCTTTCTTT.

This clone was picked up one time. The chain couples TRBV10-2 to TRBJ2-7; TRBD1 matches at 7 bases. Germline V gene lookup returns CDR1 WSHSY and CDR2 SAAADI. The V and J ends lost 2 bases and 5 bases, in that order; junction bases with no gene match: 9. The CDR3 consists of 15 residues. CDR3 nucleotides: TGCGCCAGCAGTGAGCAAGGGGGCAGGGACGACGAGCAGTACTTC. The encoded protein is CASSEQGGRDDEQYF.

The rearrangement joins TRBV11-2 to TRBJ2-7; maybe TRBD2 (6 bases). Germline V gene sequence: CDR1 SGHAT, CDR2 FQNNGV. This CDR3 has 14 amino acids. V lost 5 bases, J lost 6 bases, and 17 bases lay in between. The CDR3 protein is CASSPITSRLEQYF. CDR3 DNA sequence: TGTGCCAGCAGCCCAATTACTAGCCGCCTCGAGCAGTACTTC.

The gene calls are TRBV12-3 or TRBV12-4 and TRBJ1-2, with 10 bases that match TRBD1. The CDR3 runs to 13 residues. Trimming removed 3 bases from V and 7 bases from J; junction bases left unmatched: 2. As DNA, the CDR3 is TGTGCCAGCAGTTTCGACAGGGGGCTTGGCTACACCTTC. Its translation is CASSFDRGLGYTF.

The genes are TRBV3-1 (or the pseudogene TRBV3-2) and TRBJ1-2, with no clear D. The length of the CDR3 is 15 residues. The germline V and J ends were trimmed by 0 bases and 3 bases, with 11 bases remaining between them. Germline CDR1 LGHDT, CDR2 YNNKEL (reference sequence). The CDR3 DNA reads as TGTGCCAGCAGCCAAGATATGGAGGGTTACTATGGCTACACCTTC. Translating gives CASSQDMEGYYGYTF.

CDR3 residues: CASSPDRGGTEAFF. The CDR3 DNA reads TGTGCCAGTAGCCCGGACAGGGGAGGGACTGAAGCTTTCTTT. The V gene is TRBV19, the J gene TRBJ1-1, with 9 bases aligning to TRBD1. The CDR3 runs 14 residues. V dropped 6 bases and J dropped 5; count of bases not matched to a gene: 7. Germline CDR1 LNHDA, CDR2 SQIVND (reference sequence).

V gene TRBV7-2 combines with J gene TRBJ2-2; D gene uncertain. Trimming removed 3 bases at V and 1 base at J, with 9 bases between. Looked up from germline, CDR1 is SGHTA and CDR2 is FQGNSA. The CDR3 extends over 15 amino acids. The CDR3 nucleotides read TGTGCCAGCAGCTTGGCTACGGGGAACACCGGGGAGCTGTTTTTT. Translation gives CASSLATGNTGELFF.

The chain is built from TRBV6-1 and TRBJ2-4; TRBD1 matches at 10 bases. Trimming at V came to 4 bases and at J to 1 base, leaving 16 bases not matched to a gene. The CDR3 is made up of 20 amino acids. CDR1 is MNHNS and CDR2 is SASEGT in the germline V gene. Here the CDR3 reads CASSARGGQGMNRAKNIQYF. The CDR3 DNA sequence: TGTGCCAGCAGTGCCAGGGGGGGACAGGGGATGAATCGTGCCAAAAACATTCAGTACTTC.

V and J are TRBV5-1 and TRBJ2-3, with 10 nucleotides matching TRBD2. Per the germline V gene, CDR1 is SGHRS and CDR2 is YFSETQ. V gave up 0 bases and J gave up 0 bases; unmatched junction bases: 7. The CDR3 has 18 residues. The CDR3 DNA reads TGCGCCAGCAGCTTGGCGCTAGCGGGAGCCTCTAGCACAGATACGCAGTATTTT. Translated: CASSLALAGASSTDTQYF.

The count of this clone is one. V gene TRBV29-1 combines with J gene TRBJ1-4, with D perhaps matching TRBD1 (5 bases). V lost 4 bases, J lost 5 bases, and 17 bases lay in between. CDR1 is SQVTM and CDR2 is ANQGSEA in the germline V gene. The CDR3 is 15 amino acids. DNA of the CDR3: TGCAGCGTTGGAGATGGGCCCAGGGTGAATGAAAAACTGTTTTTT. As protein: CSVGDGPRVNEKLFF.

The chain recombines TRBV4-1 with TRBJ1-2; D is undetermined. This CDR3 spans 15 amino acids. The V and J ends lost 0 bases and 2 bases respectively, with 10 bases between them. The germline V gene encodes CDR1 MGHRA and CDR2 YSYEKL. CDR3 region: CASSQDPVVNYGYTF. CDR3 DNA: TGCGCCAGCAGCCAAGACCCGGTGGTAAACTATGGCTACACCTTC.

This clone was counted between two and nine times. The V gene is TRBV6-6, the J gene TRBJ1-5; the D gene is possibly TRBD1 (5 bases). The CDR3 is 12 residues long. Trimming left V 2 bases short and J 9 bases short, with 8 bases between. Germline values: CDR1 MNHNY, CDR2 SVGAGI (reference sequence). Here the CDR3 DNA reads TGTGCCAGCAGTTACGAGACAGCGCCCCAGCATTTT. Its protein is CASSYETAPQHF.

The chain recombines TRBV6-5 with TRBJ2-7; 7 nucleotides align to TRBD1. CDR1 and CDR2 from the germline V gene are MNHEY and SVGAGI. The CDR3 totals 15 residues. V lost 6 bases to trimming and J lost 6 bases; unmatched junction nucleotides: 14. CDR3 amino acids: CASREGQPGMSEQYF. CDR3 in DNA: TGTGCCAGCAGAGAGGGACAGCCAGGAATGTCCGAGCAGTACTTC.

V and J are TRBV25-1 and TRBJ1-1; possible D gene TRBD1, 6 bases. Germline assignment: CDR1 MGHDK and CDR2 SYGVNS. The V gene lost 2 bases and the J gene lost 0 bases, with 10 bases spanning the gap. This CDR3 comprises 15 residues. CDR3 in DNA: TGTGCCAGCAGTGAAGGACAGAACATGAACACTGAAGCTTTCTTT. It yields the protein CASSEGQNMNTEAFF.

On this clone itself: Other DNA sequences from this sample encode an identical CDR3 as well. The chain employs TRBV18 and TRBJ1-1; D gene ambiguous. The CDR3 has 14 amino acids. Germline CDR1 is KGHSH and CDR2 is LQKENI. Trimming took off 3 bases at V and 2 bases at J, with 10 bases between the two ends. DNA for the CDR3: TGTGCCAGCTCACCCGGCGGAGGAAACACTGAAGCTTTCTTT. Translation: CASSPGGGNTEAFF.

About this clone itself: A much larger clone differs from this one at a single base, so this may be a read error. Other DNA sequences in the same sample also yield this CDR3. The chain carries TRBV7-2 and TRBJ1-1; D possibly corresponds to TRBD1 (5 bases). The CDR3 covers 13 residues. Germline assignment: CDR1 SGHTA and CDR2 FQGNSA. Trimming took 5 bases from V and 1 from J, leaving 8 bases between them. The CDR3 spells CASSLQGNTEAFF. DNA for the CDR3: TGTGCCAGCAGCCTTCAGGGGAACACTGAAGCTTTCTTT.

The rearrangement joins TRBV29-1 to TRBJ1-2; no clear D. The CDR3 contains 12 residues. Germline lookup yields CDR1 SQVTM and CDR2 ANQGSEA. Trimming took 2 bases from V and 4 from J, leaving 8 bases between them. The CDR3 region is CSVESQFYGYTF. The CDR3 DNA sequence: TGCAGCGTTGAATCGCAGTTCTATGGCTACACCTTC.

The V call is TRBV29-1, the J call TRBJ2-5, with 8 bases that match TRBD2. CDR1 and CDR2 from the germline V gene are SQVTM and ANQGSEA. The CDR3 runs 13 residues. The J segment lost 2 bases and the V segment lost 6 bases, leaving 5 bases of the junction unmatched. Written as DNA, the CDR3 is TGCAGCGTCCATAGCGGGAATCAAGAGACCCAGTACTTC. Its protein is CSVHSGNQETQYF. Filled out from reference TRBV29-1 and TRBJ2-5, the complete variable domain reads SAVISQKPSRDICQRGTSLTIQCQVDSQVTMMFWYRQQPGQSLTLIATANQGSEATYESGFVIDKFPISRPNLTFSTLTVSNMSPEDSSIYLCSVHSGNQETQYFGPGTRLLVL.

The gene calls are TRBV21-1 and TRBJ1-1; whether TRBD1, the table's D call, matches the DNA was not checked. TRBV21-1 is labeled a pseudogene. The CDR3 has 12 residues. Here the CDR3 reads CASRGRNTEAFF. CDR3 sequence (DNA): TGTGCCAGCAGGGGCAGGAACACTGAAGCTTTCTTT.

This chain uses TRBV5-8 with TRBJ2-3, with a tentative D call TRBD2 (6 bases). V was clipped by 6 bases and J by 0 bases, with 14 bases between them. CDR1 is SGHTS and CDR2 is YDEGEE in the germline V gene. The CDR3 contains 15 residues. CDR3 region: CASNRGGVSTDTQYF. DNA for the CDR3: TGTGCCAGCAACCGCGGCGGGGTTAGCACAGATACGCAGTATTTT.

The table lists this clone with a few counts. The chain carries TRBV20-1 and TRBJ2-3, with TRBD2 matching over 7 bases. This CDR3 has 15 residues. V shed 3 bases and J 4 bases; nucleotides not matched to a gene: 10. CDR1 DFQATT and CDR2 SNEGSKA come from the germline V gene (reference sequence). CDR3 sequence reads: CSASLRAGKADTQYF. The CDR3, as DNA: TGCAGTGCTAGTTTACGAGCGGGAAAAGCAGATACGCAGTATTTT.